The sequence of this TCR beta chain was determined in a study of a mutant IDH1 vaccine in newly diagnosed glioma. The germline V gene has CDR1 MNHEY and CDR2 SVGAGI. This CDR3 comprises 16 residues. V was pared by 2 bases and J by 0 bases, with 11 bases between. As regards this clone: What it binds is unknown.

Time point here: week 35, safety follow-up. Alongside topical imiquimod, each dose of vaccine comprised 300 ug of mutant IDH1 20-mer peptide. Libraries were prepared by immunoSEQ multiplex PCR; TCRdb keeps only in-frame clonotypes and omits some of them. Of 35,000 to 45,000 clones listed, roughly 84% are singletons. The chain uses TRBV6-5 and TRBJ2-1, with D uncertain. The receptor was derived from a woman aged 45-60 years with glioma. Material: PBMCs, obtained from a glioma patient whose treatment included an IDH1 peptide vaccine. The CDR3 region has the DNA TGTGCCAGCAGTTACAATCCAGCGAGCTCCTACAATGAGCAGTTCTTC. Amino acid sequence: CASSYNPASSYNEQFF.